This T cell receptor beta chain originates from a study of cytomegalovirus exposure and HLA in healthy donors (dated by TCRdb to the late 2010s). Context from the whole study: In an earlier analysis of fewer than 750 of the donors, less than 350 Gb of sequence data and 90 million to 120 million unique TCR beta sequences from about 180 million T cells were reported. Roughly five DR-DQ haplotypes were handled as single units for association and clustering because linkage in the cohort was strong. In the later analysis, no new phenotypic data were used to find candidate immune exposures; instead, reliance was placed on TCR beta sequences and their occurrence across donors. The number of donors typed differed by locus, with about 629-630 for A, B, C, DRB1 and DQB1, 522 for DQA1, 600 to 610 for DPA1, and some 440 for DPB1. Donor age, sex, ethnicity and CMV serostatus were collected together with the repertoire data. Of the approximately 370 genotyped donors, roughly 80% were placed in the genetic ancestry cluster associated with self-reported Caucasian donors. Genome-wide SNP genotypes for about 60% of the roughly 700 donors were used in a later genetic analysis, which treated that subset as a discovery cohort. High-throughput TCR immunosequencing, statistical association of individual TCRs with disease status, and machine learning were combined to predict cytomegalovirus infection status. An early release that covered fewer than 800 HLA-typed donors contained about 300 gigabases of sequencing data and about 93 million unique TCR sequences. A separate validation cohort of more than 100 different subjects was used in addition to the approximately 700-subject first cohort. Using immunosequencing, the study profiled T cell repertoires from 550 to 750 subjects and related those repertoires to cytomegalovirus serostatus. In an earlier analysis of more than 550 of the donors, high-throughput TCR beta sequencing was used to judge whether each TCR beta V gene segment behaved as functional or pseudogenic. Among around 400 genotyped donors of the cohort, an average of approximately 240,000 unique TCR beta nucleotide sequences was sequenced per donor, of which about 18% were non-productive. Class I and class II HLA loci were covered by the typing at four-digit resolution. To study patterns of TCR occurrence, a later analysis re-analyzed previously published TCR beta repertoires from under 750 donors and added high-resolution HLA genotyping. The study aimed to test whether signatures of past pathogen exposure could be identified by cataloging public T cell receptors. All discovery cohort repertoires had been generated on a single sequencing platform. The paper as a whole reports these results and caveats: For the cohort, immune exposure information was limited to CMV serostatus. HLA typing was unavailable for some donors at each locus, so association tests used only the typed subset. The classifier was reported to diagnose cytomegalovirus status with high specificity and sensitivity in both the original and validation cohorts. According to a later analysis, TCR association rates differed among HLA loci, with DRB1 alleles showing the most associated TCRs and HLA-C alleles showing the fewest. In a later analysis, HLA-associated TCR beta chains were found to be more clonally expanded and to have lower generation probabilities than equally common non-associated chains. Assigning TCR associations to individual alleles was difficult when HLA alleles, especially DR and DQ, strongly co-occurred. Most TCR sequences were seen in very few donors, while some public TCRs were found in many individuals. A later genetic analysis associated a missense DCLRE1C variant with V-gene and J-gene trimming of TCR beta chains, and an independent cohort replicated the association. According to a later analysis, parvovirus B19, influenza, CMV and Epstein-Barr virus appeared linked to several top co-occurrence clusters. A later analysis associated around 16,000 TCR beta sequences with specific HLA alleles at a false discovery rate of 0.05. Correlated functional status among segregating V segments might be attributable to linkage disequilibrium, but an unknown experimental factor could not be ruled out. Broadly in line with IMGT annotations, most TCR beta V segments showed up in productive rearrangements about 87% or about 30% of the time in an earlier analysis of several hundred of the donors. A further reported finding was that TCR beta sequences accurately predicted the HLA-A and HLA-B alleles for most subjects in the first cohort. The study listed 150 to 200 TCR beta chains as associated with cytomegalovirus. Roughly uniform sequencing depth across donors was assumed in presence/absence analyses, although this assumption may not hold. About 15 rarely observed V segments, including chromosome 9 orphons, were excluded from the earlier analysis of several hundred of the donors because counts were too low. Some IMGT-functional V segments, including TRBV6-2 and TRBV6-3, could not be told apart with the 87-base-pair reads, so those segments were excluded. In a later analysis, most CMV-associated TCR beta chains were found to appear HLA-restricted, with HLA associations seemingly driven largely by CMV exposure. Three of the identified cytomegalovirus-associated TCR beta chains were confirmed in vitro to be specific for cytomegalovirus antigens. The sequencing pipeline was judged likely to have produced a cluster of highly shared sequence variants as a technical artifact. The authors suggested that the approach could potentially be generalized to other disease states and immunological phenotypes. Compared with the approximately 670-donor mean, donors in an Asian-associated ancestry cluster had fewer N-insertions in productive TCRs, according to a later genetic analysis. This cohort had only TCR beta chains sequenced, and the lack of alpha or paired-chain data limited which features could be detected.

The library came from the immunoSEQ multiplex PCR assay. For the multiplex PCR, a mixture combining 60 forward primers for TCR Vbeta segments and 13 reverse primers for TCR Jbeta segments was used. The CDR3 region of rearranged TCR beta genes was amplified from genomic DNA with a multiplex PCR assay. The amplified TCR beta libraries were sequenced on the Illumina HiSeq System as 87-base-pair reads. As for the authors' bioinformatics: In a later analysis, about 80 million unique TCR beta chains were counted across the roughly 610 repertoires, and roughly 10 million of these chains were shared by at least two donors. Raw reads were error-corrected and collapsed into unique sequences with a nearest-neighbor algorithm that merged closely related sequences to remove PCR and sequencing errors. CDR3 sequences were aligned to IMGT reference sequences to assign V, D and J gene segments. For a sequence to be retained, a match of at least six nucleotides to both a V gene segment and a J gene segment was required. A rearrangement counted as productive if the CDR3 had no stop codons and remained in frame with V and J, and every other rearrangement counted as non-productive. Following IMGT convention, CDR3 was defined as the stretch from the second conserved V-encoded cysteine to the conserved J-encoded phenylalanine. In an earlier analysis of 500 to 650 of the donors, sequences lacking an unambiguous match to a single V gene segment were excluded. An earlier analysis of several hundred of the donors called V segments functional above 56.7% productive rearrangements and segregating when the between-donor standard deviation exceeded 5%. A statistical classification framework was developed to diagnose cytomegalovirus status using the catalog of TCR beta chain sequences. A later analysis assigned V and J genes by comparing TCR nucleotide sequences with IMGT/GENE-DB human TR gene sequences. A later analysis assigned CDR3 sequences and most-parsimonious VDJ recombination scenarios with the TCRdist pipeline. In a later analysis, each TCR beta chain was defined by its CDR3 amino acid sequence together with its V-gene family, and reads lacking a unique V-gene family were excluded. A later analysis removed over 500 highly shared, low-generation-probability nucleotide sequences to deal with suspected cross-contamination and a sequencing artifact. In a later analysis, a clonal expansion index was calculated for each public chain from normalized within-repertoire ranks of inferred template counts. In a later analysis, generation probabilities were computed using a VDJ recombination model fitted to out-of-frame rearrangements, and the results were checked against IGoR. In a later analysis, TCR-TCR, TCR-HLA and TCR-CMV co-occurrence was scored with hypergeometric tests, and a repertoire-size bias correction was applied to TCR pairs. To estimate false discovery rates, a later analysis permuted the HLA or CMV assignments 20 times. In a later analysis, co-occurring TCRs were grouped using DBSCAN, and TCRdist sequence similarity was added for clustering within HLA-allele-positive subsets. For co-occurrence clustering, repertoires with fewer than 30,000 or more than 120,000 public chains were excluded, along with a handful of repertoires with anomalous nucleotide sharing. This immuneACCESS table, as held by TCRdb, lists in-frame sequences with V and J called but not all clones. Of the missing ones, under half trace to an unresolved V gene in checked studies; the others have no known cause. From that table come the V and J calls and clone size; the DNA was used to work out D and trimming. The sample table contains about 95,000 clones; only one count was recorded for over 70% of them. Of the sample, around 5.3% is held by the ten largest clones.

The cohort was made up of around 720 healthy bone marrow donors. All cohort members were sampled while nominally healthy, although unrecorded immune exposures were likely present. The donor was CMV seronegative and belonged to the group of roughly 330 seronegative cohort members. A peripheral blood sample was collected from each donor, and TCR beta sequencing was performed on peripheral blood mononuclear cells. Genomic DNA extraction from the blood cell samples was performed with the Qiagen DNeasy Blood Extraction Kit. The sample holds a few counts of this clone. What antigen it recognizes has not been identified. No base quality information exists; no much larger clone differs at one position. V gives up 2 bases and J gives up 3 bases, and the segment between their germline ends measures 12 bases. Sequences SGDLS (CDR1) and YYNGEE (CDR2) are obtained from the germline V gene. The CDR3 starts with the cysteine, ends with the phenylalanine, and has 15 residues. Of all the DNA, just the CDR3 is kept, 45 bases in frame from base 1.

This TCR was sampled from a woman aged 40 to 50 in good health and CMV-seronegative. The sample consisted of PBMCs. The receptor chain draws on TRBV9 and TRBJ1-5; D gene: possibly TRBD1, on 6 matching bases. CDR3 reads: CASSVSDSHNQPQHF. The DNA sequence follows: TGTGCCAGCAGCGTCTCGGACAGTCACAATCAGCCCCAGCATTTT.